This T cell receptor beta chain stems from a study of beta chain features in type 1 diabetes. Turning to the study itself: Age, gender and cell yields were similar between patients and healthy donors.

Sequenced material consisted of expressed TCRB transcripts (all of the isolated RNA was reverse transcribed). Sequencing was performed with immunoSEQ multiplex PCR; in TCRdb, only in-frame clones are kept and a portion is missing. The table lists 550,000 to 850,000 clones, around an eighth of them singletons. Germline CDR1 reads SGHRS; CDR2 reads YFSETQ. This CDR3 comprises 16 residues. Deletions cut 4 bases from V and 5 bases from J, with 21 bases between. Overall study results and limits: All four CD4+ subsets from Type 1 diabetes patients carried moderately but significantly shorter TCRB CDR3s.

This clone was seen a few times. Its target is not known. The sequencing input was naive CD4+ T cells from blood. The clonotype originates from a man aged 18 to 29 with type 1 diabetes. V is TRBV5-1 and J is TRBJ2-5; tentative D call: TRBD1 (6 bases). The CDR3 spells CASSPLLDSRGETQYF. CDR3 coding DNA: TGCGCCAGCAGCCCCCTCTTGGACAGCCGAGGGGAGACCCAGTACTTC.